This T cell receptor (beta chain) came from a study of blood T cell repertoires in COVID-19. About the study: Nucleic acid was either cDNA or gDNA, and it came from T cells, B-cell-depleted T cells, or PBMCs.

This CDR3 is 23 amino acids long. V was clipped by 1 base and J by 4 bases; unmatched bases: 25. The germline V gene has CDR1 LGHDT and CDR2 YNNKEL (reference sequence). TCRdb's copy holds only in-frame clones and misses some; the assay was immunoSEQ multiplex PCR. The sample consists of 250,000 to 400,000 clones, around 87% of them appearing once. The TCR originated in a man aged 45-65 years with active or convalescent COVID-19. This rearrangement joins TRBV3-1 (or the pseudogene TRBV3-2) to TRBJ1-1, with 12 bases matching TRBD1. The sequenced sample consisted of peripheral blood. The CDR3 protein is CASSQAHSVNSGTGGVRITEAFF. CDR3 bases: TGTGCCAGCAGCCAAGCCCACTCGGTTAACTCCGGGACAGGGGGCGTAAGGATCACTGAAGCTTTCTTT.